The next 4 T cell receptor beta chains were all read from a single sample in a study of graft-versus-host responses after intestinal transplantation. Their antigens remain unidentified. Generated by immunoSEQ multiplex PCR, the TCRdb table keeps only in-frame clones and is missing some. The data hold fewer than 95,000 clones, with 93% observed a single time. This specimen consisted of unstimulated CD8+ T cells sorted from spleen or lymph node cells, obtained before intestinal transplant. The receptors shown here come from a human donor who received an intestinal transplant.

The chain recombines TRBV27 with TRBJ1-1, with D possibly matching TRBD1 (5 bases). Germline V lookup: CDR1 MNHEY, CDR2 SMNVEV (reference sequence). The V gene lost 6 bases and the J gene lost 10 bases, with 18 bases spanning the gap. This CDR3 is 13 amino acids long. CDR3 residues: CASRPTQTAGAFF. The CDR3, as DNA: TGTGCCAGCAGACCTACGCAGACAGCTGGAGCTTTCTTT.

The V gene is TRBV7-8, the J gene TRBJ2-1; maybe TRBD2 (5 bases). From germline, CDR1 is SGHVS and CDR2 FQNEAQ. This CDR3 has 15 residues. Trimming pared 6 bases from V and 4 bases from J, leaving 16 bases between. CDR3 in DNA: TGTGCCAGCAGTCAAACCGGGGAAAGGTACAATGAGCAGTTCTTC. Amino acids: CASSQTGERYNEQFF.

The table lists this clone with a count of one. The chain uses TRBV5-6 and TRBJ2-3; TRBD2 aligns across 9 bases. Germline V gene lookup returns CDR1 SGHDT and CDR2 YYEEEE. V gave up 1 base and J gave up 5 bases; unmatched junction bases: 11. This CDR3 is built from 17 residues. This CDR3 reads CASSLIWRGGTLDTQYF. As DNA, the CDR3 is TGTGCCAGCAGCTTGATCTGGCGGGGGGGCACGTTAGATACGCAGTATTTT.

J is TRBJ2-7 and V is TRBV11-2; D remains unclear. Germline values: CDR1 SGHAT, CDR2 FQNNGV. The CDR3 covers 12 residues. Between the trimmed V and J ends, which lost 5 bases and 3 bases, there was a span of 8 bases. The CDR3 loop is CASSPESYEQYF. The CDR3 nucleotides are TGTGCCAGCAGCCCCGAGAGCTACGAGCAGTACTTC.